These 13 T cell receptor beta chains were all obtained from the same sample, sequenced in a study of T cell repertoires in cytomegalovirus infection. In TCRdb, the reads were re-called with MiXCR into one record per CDR3 protein. The sample lists approximately 110,000 distinct CDR3 sequences, more than 25% occurring once. For these receptors, no antigen is known. The material was CD8+ T cells from cultured PBMCs, obtained from culture after CMV antigen stimulation. The receptors were gathered from a human donor in good health (CMV status not recorded). Some clones in this sample may be carry-over from other donors' samples.

CDR3 protein: CSASAPRTSGGRYQETQYF. In nucleotides, the CDR3 is TGCAGTGCTAGTGCCCCTCGGACTAGCGGGGGACGGTACCAAGAGACCCAGTACTTC. The chain recombines TRBV20-1 with TRBJ2-5; 13 nucleotides align to TRBD2. Trimming at V came to 3 bases and at J to 0 bases, leaving 13 bases not matched to a gene. This CDR3 region has 19 residues. CDR1 DFQATT and CDR2 SNEGSKA come from the germline V gene (reference sequence).

Only a few counts were recorded for this clonotype. The chain carries TRBV12-5 and TRBJ1-1, with D perhaps matching TRBD1 (5 bases). This CDR3 has 16 residues. The V end lost 3 bases, the J end lost 7 bases, and 21 bases lay between the germline ends. Germline V lookup: CDR1 LGHNT, CDR2 FRNRAP. As DNA, the CDR3 is TGTGCTAGTGGTTTTAACGGACACTCTCCGGGGGATGAAGCTTTCTTT. This sequence encodes CASGFNGHSPGDEAFF.

The chain has TRBV5-1 and TRBJ2-6; TRBD1 aligns across 8 bases. The CDR3 length is 16 residues. Germline-derived CDR1 and CDR2 are SGHRS and YFSETQ. Trimming took 4 bases from V and 2 from J; bases not matched to a gene: 5. The CDR3 DNA reads TGCGCCAGCAGCCGGACAGGGTCCACTGGGGCCAACGTCCTGACTTTC. Translation: CASSRTGSTGANVLTF.

This clonotype was seen a handful of times. The V and J genes are TRBV6-5 and TRBJ1-2, with TRBD1 matching over 8 bases. The length of the CDR3 is 14 residues. From germline, CDR1 is MNHEY and CDR2 SVGAGI. After removal of 4 bases from V and 4 bases from J, the junction contained 5 bases not matched to a gene. The CDR3 region is CASSSSDRVYGYTF. Written as DNA, the CDR3 is TGTGCCAGCAGTTCCTCGGACAGGGTCTATGGCTACACCTTC.

The chain links TRBV27 to TRBJ1-2; D is possibly TRBD1 (5 bases). CDR3 length: 12 residues. Germline assignment: CDR1 MNHEY and CDR2 SMNVEV (reference sequence). The CDR3 DNA follows: TGTGGGTATCGGGACGGTAACTATGGCTACACCTTC. The encoded protein is CGYRDGNYGYTF.

This chain links TRBV20-1 with TRBJ1-5, with TRBD1 matching over 7 bases. The CDR3 runs 15 residues. Germline assignment: CDR1 DFQATT and CDR2 SNEGSKA (reference sequence). The junction had 10 bases not matched to a gene; V was cut back by 3 bases and J by 5 bases. The CDR3 nucleotides are TGCAGTGCTAGTATCGGGACAGCCCATCATCAGCCCCAGCATTTT. Its translation: CSASIGTAHHQPQHF.

This clonotype was detected many times. V gene TRBV6-2 or TRBV6-3 combines with J gene TRBJ2-7, with a tentative D call TRBD1 (6 bases). The CDR3 is 14 residues long. Germline CDR1 is MNHEY and CDR2 is SVGEGT. The V gene lost 2 bases and the J gene lost 2 bases, with 10 bases spanning the gap. The CDR3 here is CASSYMGAAYEQYF. The DNA for the CDR3 is TGTGCCAGCAGTTACATGGGGGCCGCCTACGAGCAGTACTTC.

The V and J genes are TRBV4-1 and TRBJ1-5; D is uncertain. V shed 3 bases and J shed 1 base, with 10 bases lying between them. Germline CDR1 is MGHRA and CDR2 is YSYEKL. The CDR3 sequence is 15 residues long. In DNA form, the CDR3 reads TGCGCCAGCAGCCAGGCAACACGGAGCAATCAGCCCCAGCATTTT. This gives the protein CASSQATRSNQPQHF.

The chain recombines TRBV4-1 with TRBJ2-7; 8 bases match TRBD1. The germline V gene encodes CDR1 MGHRA and CDR2 YSYEKL. The CDR3 loop spans 16 amino acids. Trimming took 0 bases from V and 1 from J; bases not matched to a gene: 5. This CDR3 reads CASSQDRGTGSYEQYF. CDR3 bases: TGCGCCAGCAGCCAAGATAGGGGGACAGGATCCTACGAGCAGTACTTC.

This chain uses TRBV7-6 with TRBJ2-7; 14 bases map to TRBD2. From germline, CDR1 is SGHVS and CDR2 FNYEAQ. CDR3 size: 20 residues. V lost 5 bases to trimming and J lost 4 bases; unmatched junction nucleotides: 19. CDR3 bases: TGTGCCAGCAGCGAAACAAAGATCCCCGGGACTAGCGGGGGAATATACGAGCAGTACTTC. Translation gives CASSETKIPGTSGGIYEQYF.

The chain combines TRBV12-3 or TRBV12-4 with TRBJ2-3, with D tentatively TRBD1 (6 bases). There are 14 residues in the CDR3. V was shortened by 2 bases and J by 2 bases, with 8 bases between the two germline ends. CDR3 loop: CASSLQGNTDTQYF. DNA for the CDR3: TGTGCCAGCAGTTTACAGGGGAACACAGATACGCAGTATTTT.

This clonotype was counted ten times or more. The chain links TRBV7-8 to TRBJ2-4; the D gene is possibly TRBD1 (6 bases). The CDR3 runs to 16 residues. Trimming pared 3 bases from V and 4 bases from J, leaving 16 bases between. Per the germline V gene, CDR1 is SGHVS and CDR2 is FQNEAQ. This chain's CDR3 is CASSFLKDRMKNIQYF. As DNA, the CDR3 is TGTGCCAGCAGCTTCCTGAAAGACAGGATGAAAAACATTCAGTACTTC.

With respect to this clonotype: One junction end disagrees with the germline gene, perhaps due to a read error. This chain connects TRBV7-6 to TRBJ1-4; 10 bases agree with TRBD1. CDR1 is SGHVS, CDR2 FNYEAQ, per germline. CDR3 length: 15 amino acids. CDR3 in DNA: TGTGCTAGCAGCTTAGGGACAGGGGAGGGTGAAAAACTGTTTTTT. Its protein is CASSLGTGEGEKLFF.